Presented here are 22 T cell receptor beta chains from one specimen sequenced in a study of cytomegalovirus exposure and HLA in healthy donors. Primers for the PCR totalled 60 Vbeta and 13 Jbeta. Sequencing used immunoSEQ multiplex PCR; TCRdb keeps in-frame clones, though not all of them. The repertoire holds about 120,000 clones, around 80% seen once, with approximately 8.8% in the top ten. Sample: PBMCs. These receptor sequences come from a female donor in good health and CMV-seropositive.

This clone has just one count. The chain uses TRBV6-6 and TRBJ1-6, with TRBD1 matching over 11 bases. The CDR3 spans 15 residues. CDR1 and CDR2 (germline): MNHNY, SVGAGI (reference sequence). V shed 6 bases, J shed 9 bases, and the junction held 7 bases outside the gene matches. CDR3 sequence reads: CASSLQGQGVSPLHF. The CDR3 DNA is TGTGCCAGCAGCCTTCAGGGACAGGGGGTTTCACCCCTCCACTTT.

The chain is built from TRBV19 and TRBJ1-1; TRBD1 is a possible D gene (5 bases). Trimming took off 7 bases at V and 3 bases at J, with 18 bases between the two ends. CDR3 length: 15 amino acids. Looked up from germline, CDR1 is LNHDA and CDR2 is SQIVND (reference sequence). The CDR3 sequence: CASNPRMGGYTEAFF. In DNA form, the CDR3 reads TGTGCCAGTAACCCCAGGATGGGGGGGTACACTGAAGCTTTCTTT.

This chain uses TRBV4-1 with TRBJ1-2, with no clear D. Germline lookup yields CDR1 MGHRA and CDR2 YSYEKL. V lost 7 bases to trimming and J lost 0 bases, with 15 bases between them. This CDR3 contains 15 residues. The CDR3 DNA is TGCGCCAGCACCTCCGACCACAGCTCTAACTATGGCTACACCTTC. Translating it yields CASTSDHSSNYGYTF.

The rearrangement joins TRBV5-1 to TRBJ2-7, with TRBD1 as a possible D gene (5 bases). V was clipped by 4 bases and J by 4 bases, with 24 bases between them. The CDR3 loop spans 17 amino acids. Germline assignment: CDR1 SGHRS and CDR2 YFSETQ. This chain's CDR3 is CASSLTGQIVLGYEQYF. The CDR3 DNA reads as TGCGCCAGCAGCCTGACTGGACAAATCGTTCTAGGGTACGAGCAGTACTTC.

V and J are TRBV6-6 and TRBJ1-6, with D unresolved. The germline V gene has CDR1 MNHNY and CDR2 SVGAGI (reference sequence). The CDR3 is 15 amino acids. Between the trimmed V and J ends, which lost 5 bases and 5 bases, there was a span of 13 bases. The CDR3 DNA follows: TGTGCCAGCAGTAGTACGCGGGCCAATAATTCACCCCTCCACTTT. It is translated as CASSSTRANNSPLHF.

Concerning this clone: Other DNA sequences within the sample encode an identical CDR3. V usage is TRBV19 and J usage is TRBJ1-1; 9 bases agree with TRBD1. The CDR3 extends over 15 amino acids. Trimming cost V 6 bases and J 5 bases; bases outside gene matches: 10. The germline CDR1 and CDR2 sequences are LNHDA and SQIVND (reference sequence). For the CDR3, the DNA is TGTGCCAGTAGGTTGGGACAGGGAGGGAGTACTGAAGCTTTCTTT. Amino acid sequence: CASRLGQGGSTEAFF.

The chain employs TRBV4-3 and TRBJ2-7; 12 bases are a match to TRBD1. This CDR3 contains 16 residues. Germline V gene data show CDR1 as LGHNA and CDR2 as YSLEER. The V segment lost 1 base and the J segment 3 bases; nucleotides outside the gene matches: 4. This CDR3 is CASSQGRDRGLYEQYF. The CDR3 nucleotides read TGCGCCAGCAGCCAAGGCCGGGACAGGGGGCTCTACGAGCAGTACTTC.

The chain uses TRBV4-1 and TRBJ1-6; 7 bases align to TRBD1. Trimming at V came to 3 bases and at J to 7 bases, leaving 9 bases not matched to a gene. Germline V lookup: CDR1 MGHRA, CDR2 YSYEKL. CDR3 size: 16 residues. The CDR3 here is CASSQGTVTGNSPLHF. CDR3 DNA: TGCGCCAGCAGCCAGGGGACGGTGACAGGGAATTCACCCCTCCACTTT.

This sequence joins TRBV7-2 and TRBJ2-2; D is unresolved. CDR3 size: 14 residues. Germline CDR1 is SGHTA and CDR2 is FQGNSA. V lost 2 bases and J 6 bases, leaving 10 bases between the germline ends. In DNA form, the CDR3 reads TGTGCCAGCAGCTTAACCCGGTTGGCCGGGGAGCTGTTTTTT. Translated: CASSLTRLAGELFF.

The CDR3 spells CSARQGAGTEAFF. CDR3 DNA: TGCAGCGCCCGACAGGGGGCTGGCACTGAAGCTTTCTTT. The chain is built from TRBV29-1 and TRBJ1-1, with TRBD1 identical over 10 bases. The CDR3 is 13 residues long. Germline V gene data show CDR1 as SQVTM and CDR2 as ANQGSEA. Germline trimming cut 7 bases from V and 4 bases from J; bases unmatched to any gene: 6.

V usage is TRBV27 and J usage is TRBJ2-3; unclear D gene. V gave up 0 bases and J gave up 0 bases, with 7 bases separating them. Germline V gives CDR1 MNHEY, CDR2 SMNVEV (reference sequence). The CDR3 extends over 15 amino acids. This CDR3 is CASSLSSWSTDTQYF. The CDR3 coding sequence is TGTGCCAGCAGTTTATCTAGCTGGAGCACAGATACGCAGTATTTT.

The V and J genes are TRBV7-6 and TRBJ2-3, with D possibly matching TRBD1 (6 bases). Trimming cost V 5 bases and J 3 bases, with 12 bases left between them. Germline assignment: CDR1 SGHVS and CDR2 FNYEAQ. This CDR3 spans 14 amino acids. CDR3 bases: TGTGCCAGCAGCACAGGGCGGGCGACAGATACGCAGTATTTT. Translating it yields CASSTGRATDTQYF.

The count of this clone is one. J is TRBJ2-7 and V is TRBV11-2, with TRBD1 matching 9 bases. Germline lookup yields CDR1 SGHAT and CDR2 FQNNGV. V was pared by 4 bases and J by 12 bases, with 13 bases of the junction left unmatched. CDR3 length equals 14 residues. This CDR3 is CASSSVPGQGLPYF. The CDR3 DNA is TGTGCCAGCAGCTCTGTCCCGGGACAGGGCTTACCGTACTTC.

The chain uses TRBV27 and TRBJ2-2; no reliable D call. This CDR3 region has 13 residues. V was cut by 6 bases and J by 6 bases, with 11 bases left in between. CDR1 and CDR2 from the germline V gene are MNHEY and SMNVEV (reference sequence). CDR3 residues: CASSLLSSGELFF. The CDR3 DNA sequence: TGTGCCAGCAGCCTTCTTAGTTCCGGGGAGCTGTTTTTT.

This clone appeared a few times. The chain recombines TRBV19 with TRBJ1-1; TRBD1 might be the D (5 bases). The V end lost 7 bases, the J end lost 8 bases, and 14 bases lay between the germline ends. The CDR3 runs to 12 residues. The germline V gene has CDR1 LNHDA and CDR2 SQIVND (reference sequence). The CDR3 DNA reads TGTGCCAGTATATCGGCTCCAGGGGAAGCTTTCTTT. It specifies CASISAPGEAFF.

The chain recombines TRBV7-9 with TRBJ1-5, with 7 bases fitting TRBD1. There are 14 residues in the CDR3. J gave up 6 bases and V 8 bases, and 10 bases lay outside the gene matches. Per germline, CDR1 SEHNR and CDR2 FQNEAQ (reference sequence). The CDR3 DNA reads TGTGCCAGCTCACCGGGAGGGGGCTTTCAGCCCCAGCATTTT. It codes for CASSPGGGFQPQHF.

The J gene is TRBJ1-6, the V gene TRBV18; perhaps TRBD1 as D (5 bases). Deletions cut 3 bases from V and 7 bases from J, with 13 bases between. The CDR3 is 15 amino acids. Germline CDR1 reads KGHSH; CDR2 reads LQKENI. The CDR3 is CASSPYDRLNSPLHF. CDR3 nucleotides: TGTGCCAGCTCACCTTACGACAGATTGAATTCACCCCTCCACTTT.

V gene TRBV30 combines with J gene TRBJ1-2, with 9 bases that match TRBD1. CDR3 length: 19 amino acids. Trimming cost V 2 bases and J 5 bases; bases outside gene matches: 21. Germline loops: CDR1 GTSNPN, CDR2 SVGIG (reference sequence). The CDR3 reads CAWSSTVGQGGRGSYGYTF. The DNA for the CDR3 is TGTGCCTGGAGTTCAACTGTGGGACAGGGAGGGAGGGGGTCTTATGGCTACACCTTC.

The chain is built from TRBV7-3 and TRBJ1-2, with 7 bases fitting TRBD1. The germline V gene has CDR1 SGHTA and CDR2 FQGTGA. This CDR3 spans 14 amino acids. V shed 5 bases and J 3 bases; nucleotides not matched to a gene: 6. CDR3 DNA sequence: TGTGCCAGCAGCCCGACAGGGAACTACTATGGCTACACCTTC. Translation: CASSPTGNYYGYTF.

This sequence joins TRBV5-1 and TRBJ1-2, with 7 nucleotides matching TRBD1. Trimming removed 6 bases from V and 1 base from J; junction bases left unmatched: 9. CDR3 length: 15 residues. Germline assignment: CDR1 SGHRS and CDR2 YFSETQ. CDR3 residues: CASTREGGVNYGYTF. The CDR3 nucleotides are TGCGCCAGCACCCGGGAAGGGGGCGTTAACTATGGCTACACCTTC.

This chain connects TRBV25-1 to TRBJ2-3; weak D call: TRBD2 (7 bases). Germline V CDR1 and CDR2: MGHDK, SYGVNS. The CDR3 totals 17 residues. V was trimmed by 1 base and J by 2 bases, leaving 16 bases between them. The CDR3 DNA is TGTGCCAGCAGTGAATCGTTTGGCGGGGGCCCCACAGATACGCAGTATTTT. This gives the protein CASSESFGGGPTDTQYF.

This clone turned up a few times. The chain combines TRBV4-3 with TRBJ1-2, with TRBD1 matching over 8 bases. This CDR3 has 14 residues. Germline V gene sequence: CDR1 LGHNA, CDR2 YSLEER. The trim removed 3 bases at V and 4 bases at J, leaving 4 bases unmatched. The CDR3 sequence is CASSQADRGYGYTF. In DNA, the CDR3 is TGCGCCAGCAGCCAGGCTGACAGGGGCTATGGCTACACCTTC.